The entry below gives a single T cell receptor (beta chain) sequence along with its context. Its specific antigen is unknown. From each donor, a roughly 2.5 ml peripheral blood sample was collected into PAXgene tubes and stored at -80 degrees C. Total RNA was isolated from whole blood with the PAXgene blood miRNA kit on an automated QIAcube, without T cell sorting. Peripheral blood from monozygotic twin pairs who were concordant or discordant for inflammatory bowel disease underwent deep TCRalpha and TCRbeta repertoire profiling using unique molecular barcoding. For every twin pair, smoking habits were documented, and each individual was categorised as a current, former or never smoker. The data were obtained in a study of monozygotic twins with inflammatory bowel disease (dated by TCRdb to the late 2010s). Study-level background: The full study comprised about 28 monozygotic twin pairs: nine German pairs (four IBD-concordant, five IBD-discordant) and 19 IBD-discordant Danish pairs. Within discordant pairs, disease-associated traits were sought mainly by comparing IBD patients with their genetically identical healthy co-twins. Each individual had, on average, about 151 000 unique TCRalpha sequences and 181 000 unique TCRbeta sequences available for analysis. Beyond this particular receptor, the publication reports: Measured by the inverse Simpson index, TCRbeta repertoire diversity was lower in IBD patients than in their healthy co-twins. The results gave no support for a single strong signal or clonotype linked to IBD. Compared with healthy twins, IBD patients had fewer clonotypes in common with other individuals, a difference most pronounced in patients showing signs of disease activity. Concordant and discordant twins showed no difference in repertoire similarity, possibly because of limited statistical power. Different T cell subtypes could not be distinguished in the analysis. Differing immunosuppressive treatments among patients may have added background noise and inter-individual variability to the repertoires.

CDR3 length: 14 amino acids, cysteine to phenylalanine. No nucleotide data were recorded. CDR1 and CDR2 are drawn from the germline V gene: LGHNA, YSLEER. Libraries were built with 5' RACE. Preparation of each TCR library used approximately 4,000 ng of total RNA. cDNA was synthesized with SMARTScribe reverse transcriptase in eight separate reactions per sample. Unique molecular identifiers containing a 6-nucleotide sample barcode were introduced through template switching during cDNA synthesis. TCRalpha and TCRbeta cDNA was amplified in two nested PCRs of approximately 17 and 9 cycles, and bead purification was carried out after each PCR. Before amplification, the cDNA was both treated with uracil DNA-glycosylase and purified with the QIAquick PCR purification kit. The second PCR added Illumina TruSeq-compatible adapters along with sample-specific barcodes. TapeStation and Qubit were used to check library quality and concentration, and 5 ng of each library went into the pool. The pooled libraries were sequenced with 2 x 100 bp reads and custom sequencing primers on an Illumina HiSeq2500 single-index Rapid Run. The authors processed their data as follows. MiGEC version 1.2.6 was used for UMI-based consensus assembly, which corrected PCR and sequencing errors. V(D)J alignment, clonotype assembly and CDR3 extraction were performed with MiXCR version 2.1.1. Gene usage, clonotype sharing and MAIT/NKT TCR abundance were normalised by analysing the top 1000, 10 000 and 20 000 clonotypes per sample. Diversity was computed as the inverse Simpson index with the vegan R package after downsampling to 27 000 UMIs. Paired Mann-Whitney U tests on discordant twin pairs were used, with Benjamini-Hochberg multiple-testing correction. Reprocessed by TCRdb, the reads give a single entry per CDR3 protein sequence, without DNA. V and J calls and clone size were set by TCRdb, not the authors. For this sample, the table gives about 380,000 distinct CDR3 sequences. The ten largest account for 2.6% of the sample.

The sequence links TRBV4-3 to TRBJ1-1. The sequence derives from a human donor with ulcerative colitis or Crohn's disease, or a healthy co-twin of an affected twin (not recorded which). Source material: blood. The CDR3 protein: CASSPTGGSAEAFF.